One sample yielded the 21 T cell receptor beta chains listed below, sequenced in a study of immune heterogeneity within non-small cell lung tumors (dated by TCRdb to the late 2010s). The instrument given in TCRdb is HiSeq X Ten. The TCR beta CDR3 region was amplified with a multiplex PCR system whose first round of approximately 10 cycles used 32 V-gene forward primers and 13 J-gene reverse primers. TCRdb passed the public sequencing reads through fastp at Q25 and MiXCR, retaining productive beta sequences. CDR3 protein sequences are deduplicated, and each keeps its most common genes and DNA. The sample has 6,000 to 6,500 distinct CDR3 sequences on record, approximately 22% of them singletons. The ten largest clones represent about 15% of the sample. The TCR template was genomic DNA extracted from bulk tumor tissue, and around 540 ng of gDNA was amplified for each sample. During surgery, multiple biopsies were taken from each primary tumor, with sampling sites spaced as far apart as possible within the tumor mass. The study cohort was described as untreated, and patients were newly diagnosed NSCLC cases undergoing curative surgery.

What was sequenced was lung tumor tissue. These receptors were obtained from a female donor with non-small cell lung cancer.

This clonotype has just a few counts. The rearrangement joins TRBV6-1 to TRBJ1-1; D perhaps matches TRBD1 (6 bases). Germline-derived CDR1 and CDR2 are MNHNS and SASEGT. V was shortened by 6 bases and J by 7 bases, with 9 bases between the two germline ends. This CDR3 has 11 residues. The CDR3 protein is CASRWTVEAFF. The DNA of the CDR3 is TGTGCCAGCAGATGGACAGTTGAAGCTTTCTTT.

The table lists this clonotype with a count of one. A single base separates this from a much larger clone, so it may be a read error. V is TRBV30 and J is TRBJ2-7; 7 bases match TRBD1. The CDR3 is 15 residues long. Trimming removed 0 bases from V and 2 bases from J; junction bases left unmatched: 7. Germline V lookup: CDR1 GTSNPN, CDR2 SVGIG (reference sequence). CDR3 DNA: TGTGCCTGGAGTGTAGGGGGCGTGGGCACCTACGAGCAGTACTTC. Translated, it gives CAWSVGGVGTYEQYF.

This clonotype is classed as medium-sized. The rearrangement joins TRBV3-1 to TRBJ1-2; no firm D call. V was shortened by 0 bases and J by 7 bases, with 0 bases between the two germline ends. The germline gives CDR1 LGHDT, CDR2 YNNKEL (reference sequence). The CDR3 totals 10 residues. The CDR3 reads CASSQDGYTF. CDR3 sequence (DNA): TGTGCCAGCAGCCAAGATGGCTACACCTTC.

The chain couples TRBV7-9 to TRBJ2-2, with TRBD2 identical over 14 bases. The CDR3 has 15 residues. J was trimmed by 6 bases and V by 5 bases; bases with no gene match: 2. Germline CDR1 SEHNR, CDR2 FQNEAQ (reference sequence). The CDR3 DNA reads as TGTGCCAGCAGCCAGGGACTAGCGGGAGCCGGGGAGCTGTTTTTT. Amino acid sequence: CASSQGLAGAGELFF.

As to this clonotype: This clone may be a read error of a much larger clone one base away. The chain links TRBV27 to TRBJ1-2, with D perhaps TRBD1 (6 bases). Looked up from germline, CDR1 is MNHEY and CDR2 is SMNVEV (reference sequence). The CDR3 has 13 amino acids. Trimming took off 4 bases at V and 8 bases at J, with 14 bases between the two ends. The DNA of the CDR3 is TGTGCCAGCAGTTCGAGGGGGGTCGAAGGCTACACCTTC. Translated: CASSSRGVEGYTF.

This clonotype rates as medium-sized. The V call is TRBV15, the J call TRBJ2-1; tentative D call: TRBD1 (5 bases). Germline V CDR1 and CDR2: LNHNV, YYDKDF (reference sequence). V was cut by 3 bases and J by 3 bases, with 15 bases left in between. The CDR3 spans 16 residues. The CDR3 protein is CATSRMDKADYNEQFF. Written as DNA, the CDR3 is TGTGCCACCAGCAGGATGGACAAGGCAGACTACAATGAGCAGTTCTTC.

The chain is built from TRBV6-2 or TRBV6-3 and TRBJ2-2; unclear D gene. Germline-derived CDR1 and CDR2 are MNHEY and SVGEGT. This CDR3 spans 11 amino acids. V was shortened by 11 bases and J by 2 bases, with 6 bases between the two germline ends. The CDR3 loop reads CAGGNTGELFF. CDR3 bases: TGTGCCGGCGGAAACACCGGGGAGCTGTTTTTT.

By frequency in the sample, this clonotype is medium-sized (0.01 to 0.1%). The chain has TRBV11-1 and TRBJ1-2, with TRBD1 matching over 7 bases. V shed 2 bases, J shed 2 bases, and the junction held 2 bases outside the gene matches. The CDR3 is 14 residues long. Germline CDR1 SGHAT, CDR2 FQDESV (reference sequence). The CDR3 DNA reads TGTGCCAGCAGCTTATCGACAGGGAACTATGGCTACACCTTC. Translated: CASSLSTGNYGYTF.

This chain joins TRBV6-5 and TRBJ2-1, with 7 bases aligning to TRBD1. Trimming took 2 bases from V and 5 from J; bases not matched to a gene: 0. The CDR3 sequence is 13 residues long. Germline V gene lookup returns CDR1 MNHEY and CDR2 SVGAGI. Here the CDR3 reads CASSYRGHNEQFF. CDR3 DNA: TGTGCCAGCAGTTACAGGGGGCACAATGAGCAGTTCTTC.

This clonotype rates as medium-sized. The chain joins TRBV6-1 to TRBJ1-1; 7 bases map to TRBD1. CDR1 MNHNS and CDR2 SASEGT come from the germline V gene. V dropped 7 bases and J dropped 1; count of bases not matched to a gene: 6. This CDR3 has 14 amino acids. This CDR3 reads CASISPGGNTEAFF. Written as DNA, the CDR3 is TGTGCCAGCATCTCCCCAGGGGGGAACACTGAAGCTTTCTTT.

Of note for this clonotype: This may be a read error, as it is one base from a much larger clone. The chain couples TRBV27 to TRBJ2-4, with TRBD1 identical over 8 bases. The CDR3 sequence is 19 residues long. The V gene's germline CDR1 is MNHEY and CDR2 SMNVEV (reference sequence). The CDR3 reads CASSSYSPGGGLAKNTQYF. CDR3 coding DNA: TGTGCCAGCAGTTCGTACTCACCAGGGGGCGGGTTGGCCAAAAACACTCAGTACTTC.

CDR3 residues: CASSPIFRDRVTSAQYF. The CDR3 DNA follows: TGTGCCAGCAGCCCTATTTTCCGGGACAGGGTGACTAGCGCGCAGTATTTT. The V call is TRBV12-3 or TRBV12-4, the J call TRBJ2-3; weak D call: TRBD1 (9 bases). The CDR3 has 17 residues. The V and J ends lost 6 bases and 10 bases respectively, with 29 bases between them.

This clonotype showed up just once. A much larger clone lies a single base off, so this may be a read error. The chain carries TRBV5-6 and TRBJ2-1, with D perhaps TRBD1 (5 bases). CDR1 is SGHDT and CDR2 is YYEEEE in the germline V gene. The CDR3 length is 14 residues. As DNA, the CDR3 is TGTGCCAGCAGGGGGCCCCCGACCTACAATGAGCAGTTATTC. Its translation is CASRGPPTYNEQLF.

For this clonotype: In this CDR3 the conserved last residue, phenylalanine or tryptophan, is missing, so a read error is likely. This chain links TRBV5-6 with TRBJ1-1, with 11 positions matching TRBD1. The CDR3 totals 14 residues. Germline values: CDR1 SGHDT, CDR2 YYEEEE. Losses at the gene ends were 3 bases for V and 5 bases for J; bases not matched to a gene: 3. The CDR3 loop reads CASSWDRGLTEAFS. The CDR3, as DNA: TGTGCCAGCAGCTGGGACAGGGGGTTAACTGAAGCTTTCTCT.

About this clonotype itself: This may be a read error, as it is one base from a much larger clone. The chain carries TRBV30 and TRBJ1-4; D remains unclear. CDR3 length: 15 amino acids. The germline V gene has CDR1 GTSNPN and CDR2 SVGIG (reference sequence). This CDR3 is CACSVPGMPREKLFF. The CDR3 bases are TGTGCCTGTAGTGTGCCGGGAATGCCACGGGAAAAACTGTTTTTT. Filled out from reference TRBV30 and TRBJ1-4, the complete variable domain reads SQTIHQWPATLVQPVGSPLSLECTVEGTSNPNLYWYRQAAGRGLQLLFYSVGIGQISSEVPQNLSASRPQDRQFILSSKKLLLSDSGFYLCACSVPGMPREKLFFGSGTQLSVL.

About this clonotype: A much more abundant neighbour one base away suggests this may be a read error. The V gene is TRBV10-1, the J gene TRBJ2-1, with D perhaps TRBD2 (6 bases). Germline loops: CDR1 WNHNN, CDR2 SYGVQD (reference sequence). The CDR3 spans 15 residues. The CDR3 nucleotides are TGCGCCATCAGTGATCGCGGGATGGGGTACAATGAGCAGTTCTTC. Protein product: CAISDRGMGYNEQFF.

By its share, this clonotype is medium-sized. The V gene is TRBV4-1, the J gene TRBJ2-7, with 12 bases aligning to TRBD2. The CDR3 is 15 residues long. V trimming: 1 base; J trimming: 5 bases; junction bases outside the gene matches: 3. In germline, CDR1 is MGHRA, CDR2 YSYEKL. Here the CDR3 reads CASSQGLAGDHEQYF. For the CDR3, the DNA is TGCGCCAGCAGCCAAGGACTAGCGGGAGACCACGAGCAGTACTTC.

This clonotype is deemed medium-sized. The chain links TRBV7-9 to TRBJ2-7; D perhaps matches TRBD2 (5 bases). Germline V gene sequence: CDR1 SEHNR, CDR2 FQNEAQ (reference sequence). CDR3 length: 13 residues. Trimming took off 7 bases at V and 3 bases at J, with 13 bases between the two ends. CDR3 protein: CASIPLRGYEQYF. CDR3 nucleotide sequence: TGTGCCAGCATCCCCCTCCGGGGCTACGAGCAGTACTTC.

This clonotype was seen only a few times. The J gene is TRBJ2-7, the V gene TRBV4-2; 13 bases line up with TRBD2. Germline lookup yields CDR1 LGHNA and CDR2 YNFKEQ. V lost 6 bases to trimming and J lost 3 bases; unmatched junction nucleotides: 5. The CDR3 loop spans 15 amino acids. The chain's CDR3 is CASRFGLAGDYEQYF. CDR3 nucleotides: TGTGCCAGCAGATTTGGACTAGCGGGAGACTACGAGCAGTACTTC.

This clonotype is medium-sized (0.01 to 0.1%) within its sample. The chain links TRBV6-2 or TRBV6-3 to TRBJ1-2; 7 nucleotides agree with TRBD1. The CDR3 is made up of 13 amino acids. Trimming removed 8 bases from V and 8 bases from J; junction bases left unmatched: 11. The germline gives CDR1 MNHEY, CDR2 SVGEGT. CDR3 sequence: CASLTTGAIGYTF. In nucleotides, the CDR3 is TGTGCCAGCCTTACTACAGGGGCTATAGGCTACACCTTC.

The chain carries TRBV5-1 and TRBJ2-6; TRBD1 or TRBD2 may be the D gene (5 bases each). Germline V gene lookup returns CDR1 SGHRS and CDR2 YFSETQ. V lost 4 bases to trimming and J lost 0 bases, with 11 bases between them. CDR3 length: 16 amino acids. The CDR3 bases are TGCGCCAGCAGCGGGACCACAGTCTCTGGGGCCAACGTCCTGACTTTC. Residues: CASSGTTVSGANVLTF.